The 12 T cell receptor beta chains presented below share a single source sample, sequenced in a study of blood T cell repertoires in COVID-19. Sequencing was performed with immunoSEQ multiplex PCR; in TCRdb, only in-frame clones are kept and a portion is missing. The repertoire holds about 62,000 clones, around 91% seen once, with 18% in the top ten. Material for sequencing was peripheral blood. Source of these receptors: an older woman with COVID-19, enrolled during active disease.

V usage is TRBV13 and J usage is TRBJ2-1, with 8 bases identical to TRBD1. From germline, CDR1 is PRHDT and CDR2 FYEKMQ (reference sequence). The length of the CDR3 is 14 residues. With V trimmed by 5 bases and J by 6 bases, 6 bases remained unmatched. CDR3 bases: TGTGCCAGCAGCGCGGACAGGGTGGGCAATGAGCAGTTCTTC. It encodes CASSADRVGNEQFF.

This chain uses TRBV7-2 with TRBJ2-1; D is perhaps TRBD2 (6 bases). Trimming cost V 0 bases and J 0 bases, with 12 bases left between them. From germline, CDR1 is SGHTA and CDR2 FQGNSA. The CDR3 sequence is 17 residues long. The CDR3 DNA follows: TGTGCCAGCAGCTTAGCTGGCGGGATGGGCTCCTACAATGAGCAGTTCTTC. Amino acids: CASSLAGGMGSYNEQFF. Full variable domain (missing parts from reference TRBV7-2 and TRBJ2-1): GAGVSQSPSNKVTEKGKDVELRCDPISGHTALYWYRQSLGQGLEFLIYFQGNSAPDKSGLPSDRFSAERTGGSVSTLTIQRTQQEDSAVYLCASSLAGGMGSYNEQFFGPGTRLTVL.

The chain combines TRBV2 with TRBJ2-5, with D perhaps TRBD1 (6 bases). Trimming took off 6 bases at V and 2 bases at J, with 16 bases between the two ends. This CDR3 contains 15 residues. Germline V CDR1 and CDR2: SNHLY, FYNNEI. As DNA, the CDR3 is TGTGCCAGCAGGTCAACCAGGGGTCAGCAAGAGACCCAGTACTTC. Protein: CASRSTRGQQETQYF.

The rearrangement links TRBV6-1 to TRBJ1-3; possibly TRBD1 for D (6 bases). CDR1 and CDR2 from the germline V gene are MNHNS and SASEGT. The CDR3 totals 16 residues. The ends were cut back, 0 bases at V and 3 bases at J, with 12 bases in the middle. CDR3 in amino acids: CASSEAGFRGGNTIYF. The DNA of the CDR3 is TGTGCCAGCAGTGAAGCGGGGTTCAGGGGTGGAAACACCATATATTTT.

This chain connects TRBV28 to TRBJ2-3, with D perhaps TRBD1 (9 bases). Germline CDR1 reads MDHEN; CDR2 reads SYDVKM. The length of the CDR3 is 20 residues. V was clipped by 5 bases and J by 3 bases, with 30 bases between them. The CDR3 loop reads CASSGPGQGIREGLTDTQYF. CDR3 DNA sequence: TGTGCCAGCAGTGGACCGGGACAGGGTATACGGGAGGGCCTTACAGATACGCAGTATTTT.

The V gene is TRBV29-1, the J gene TRBJ2-3; a possible D gene is TRBD2 (5 bases). Germline V gene sequence: CDR1 SQVTM, CDR2 ANQGSEA. The CDR3 spans 13 residues. V shed 3 bases and J shed 3 bases, with 10 bases lying between them. CDR3 sequence reads: CSVEPRGTDTQYF. CDR3 sequence (DNA): TGCAGCGTTGAGCCCCGGGGTACAGATACGCAGTATTTT.

The genes are TRBV7-6 and TRBJ1-4; 8 bases agree with TRBD1. Trimming took 0 bases from V and 0 from J; bases not matched to a gene: 0. The CDR3 spans 16 residues. Germline V gene lookup returns CDR1 SGHVS and CDR2 FNYEAQ. The CDR3 DNA reads as TGTGCCAGCAGCTTAGCACAGGGGGCAACTAATGAAAAACTGTTTTTT. Translating it yields CASSLAQGATNEKLFF.

The chain is built from TRBV18 and TRBJ2-3; D gene uncertain. Per the germline V gene, CDR1 is KGHSH and CDR2 is LQKENI. The CDR3 has 15 residues. V lost 3 bases, J lost 3 bases, and 13 bases lay in between. In DNA, the CDR3 is TGTGCCAGCTCACCCACGACGGGTTATACAGATACGCAGTATTTT. Protein product: CASSPTTGYTDTQYF.

The chain employs TRBV9 and TRBJ2-7; D unresolved. V dropped 0 bases and J dropped 0 bases, with 7 bases sitting between them. From germline, CDR1 is SGDLS and CDR2 YYNGEE. There are 14 residues in the CDR3. In DNA form, the CDR3 reads TGTGCCAGCAGCGTAGGTAGCAGCTCCTACGAGCAGTACTTC. Residues: CASSVGSSSYEQYF.

This clone was found once. The chain carries TRBV19 and TRBJ2-2; 7 nucleotides match TRBD1. V dropped 2 bases and J dropped 6; count of bases not matched to a gene: 6. The germline gives CDR1 LNHDA, CDR2 SQIVND (reference sequence). The CDR3 is 15 amino acids. The DNA of the CDR3 is TGTGCCAGTAGTATAACAGGGGCTCCGGCCGGGGAGCTGTTTTTT. Protein sequence: CASSITGAPAGELFF.

The chain carries TRBV5-5 and TRBJ1-1, with D possibly being TRBD1 (5 bases). Germline CDR1 SGHKS, CDR2 YYEKEE (reference sequence). The ends were cut back, 1 base at V and 6 bases at J, with 13 bases in the middle. CDR3 length equals 14 residues. In DNA form, the CDR3 reads TGTGCCAGCAGCTTGATCCAGGAAGGGGCTGAAGCTTTCTTT. It yields the protein CASSLIQEGAEAFF.

Judged by abundance, this clone is medium-sized (0.01 to 0.1%). J is TRBJ2-3 and V is TRBV9; 10 bases are a match to TRBD2. Per the germline V gene, CDR1 is SGDLS and CDR2 is YYNGEE. Trimming took 5 bases from V and 3 from J; bases not matched to a gene: 6. The CDR3 sequence is 15 residues long. Here the CDR3 reads CASRPSGSWTDTQYF. Here the CDR3 DNA reads TGTGCCAGCAGGCCTAGCGGGAGCTGGACAGATACGCAGTATTTT.